Following are 23 T cell receptor beta chains from one sample sequenced in a study of response to subunit inactivated influenza vaccine. TCRdb fed the RT-PCR reads into MiXCR, producing one record per CDR3 protein. The table records about 570,000 distinct CDR3 sequences, about an eighth of them present only once. The sample here was PBMCs from blood, taken on the day of vaccination. Receptors originate from a man aged 50-60 years who received an inactivated influenza vaccine.

This clonotype was seen a few times. The chain combines TRBV27 with TRBJ1-4; D is uncertain. V was clipped by 3 bases and J by 7 bases, with 12 bases between them. CDR1 and CDR2 (germline): MNHEY, SMNVEV (reference sequence). There are 14 residues in the CDR3. In nucleotides, the CDR3 is TGTGCCAGCAGTTTGAATTCATTAGGTGAAAAACTGTTTTTT. Protein: CASSLNSLGEKLFF.

The chain combines TRBV24-1 with TRBJ2-5; 12 bases are a match to TRBD2. The CDR3 contains 19 residues. With V trimmed by 5 bases and J by 4 bases, 16 bases remained unmatched. Looked up from germline, CDR1 is KGHDR and CDR2 is SFDVKD. CDR3 bases: TGTGCCACCAGTGTACTGACTGAGACTAGCGGGAGACGATCAGAGACCCAGTACTTC. It codes for CATSVLTETSGRRSETQYF.

This clonotype was seen many times. The rearrangement joins TRBV4-2 to TRBJ2-2; the match to TRBD1 covers 8 bases. The CDR3 contains 15 residues. J lost 4 bases, V lost 4 bases, and 5 bases had no gene match. Germline CDR1 LGHNA, CDR2 YNFKEQ. CDR3 DNA sequence: TGTGCCAGCAGCCCCGGACAGGGAAGCACCGGGGAGCTGTTTTTT. Amino acid sequence: CASSPGQGSTGELFF.

V is TRBV7-6 and J is TRBJ2-5; D gene uncertain. The CDR3 totals 15 residues. Germline V gene sequence: CDR1 SGHVS, CDR2 FNYEAQ. The germline V and J ends were trimmed by 0 bases and 3 bases, with 11 bases remaining between them. CDR3 bases: TGTGCCAGCAGCTTAGCGGATTTGGGGAAAGAGACCCAGTACTTC. Its protein is CASSLADLGKETQYF.

The chain uses TRBV20-1 and TRBJ2-3; D is unresolved. In germline, CDR1 is DFQATT, CDR2 SNEGSKA (reference sequence). The CDR3 contains 13 residues. Trimming left V 5 bases short and J 4 bases short, with 13 bases between. The CDR3 DNA reads TGCAGTGCTCCTACCCTAAGTGCAGATACGCAGTATTTT. Its protein product is CSAPTLSADTQYF.

The chain carries TRBV7-3 and TRBJ2-5; 10 bases line up with TRBD2. CDR1 SGHTA and CDR2 FQGTGA come from the germline V gene. J lost 5 bases, V lost 2 bases, and 8 bases had no gene match. This CDR3 is 16 amino acids long. The chain's CDR3 is CASSLGGLAGVETQYF. The CDR3 bases are TGTGCCAGCAGCTTAGGGGGTCTAGCGGGAGTGGAGACCCAGTACTTC.

Only a few counts were recorded for this clonotype. V is TRBV7-8 and J is TRBJ1-5; D is possibly TRBD1 (6 bases). CDR1 is SGHVS, CDR2 FQNEAQ, per germline. The V and J ends lost 1 base and 5 bases respectively, with 15 bases between them. The CDR3 consists of 16 residues. The CDR3 reads CASSLGIGGAHQPQHF. The CDR3 DNA reads TGTGCCAGCAGCTTAGGGATAGGGGGGGCGCATCAGCCCCAGCATTTT.

This clonotype was counted only a few times. The chain's CDR3 is CASGQGEQFF. The CDR3 nucleotides read TGTGCCAGCGGACAGGGTGAGCAGTTCTTC. J is TRBJ2-1 and V is TRBV6-5, with 8 bases fitting TRBD1. Germline lookup yields CDR1 MNHEY and CDR2 SVGAGI. J was trimmed by 9 bases and V by 8 bases; bases with no gene match: 0. The CDR3 contains 10 residues.

This clonotype was detected only a few times. DNA for the CDR3: TGCAGTGCTACGGGACTATATGTTACAGATACGCAGTATTTT. It is translated as CSATGLYVTDTQYF. The V and J genes are TRBV20-1 and TRBJ2-3; 7 bases align to TRBD2. Germline loops: CDR1 DFQATT, CDR2 SNEGSKA (reference sequence). The CDR3 is 14 amino acids. The V gene end was trimmed by 4 bases and the J gene end by 3 bases; junction bases not matched to a gene: 7.

This clonotype was seen many times. The V and J genes are TRBV7-2 and TRBJ2-7; 7 positions match TRBD1. The length of the CDR3 is 14 residues. The trim removed 5 bases at V and 1 base at J, leaving 5 bases unmatched. Germline V gives CDR1 SGHTA, CDR2 FQGNSA. The CDR3 region is CASSPWDSSYEQYF. CDR3 in DNA: TGTGCCAGCAGCCCTTGGGACAGTTCCTACGAGCAGTACTTC.

CDR3 sequence: CASSFAGTNQPQHF. The DNA of the CDR3 is TGTGCCAGCAGTTTTGCGGGGACCAATCAGCCCCAGCATTTT. This chain uses TRBV12-3 or TRBV12-4 with TRBJ1-5; weak D call: TRBD1 (5 bases). The CDR3 covers 14 residues. Trimming left V 3 bases short and J 3 bases short, with 9 bases between.

The chain employs TRBV7-9 and TRBJ2-2; tentatively, D is TRBD1 or TRBD2 (6 bases each). The CDR3 consists of 15 residues. The V and J ends lost 5 bases and 3 bases respectively, with 13 bases between them. The germline gives CDR1 SEHNR, CDR2 FQNEAQ (reference sequence). The CDR3 sequence is CASSVTGAHTGELFF. The CDR3 nucleotides read TGTGCCAGCAGCGTGACGGGGGCGCACACCGGGGAGCTGTTTTTT. The full variable domain, completed using reference TRBV7-9 and TRBJ2-2, is DTGVSQNPRHKITKRGQNVTFRCDPISEHNRLYWYRQTLGQGPEFLTYFQNEAQLEKSRLLSDRFSAERPKGSFSTLEIQRTEQGDSAMYLCASSVTGAHTGELFFGEGSRLTVL.

The V and J genes are TRBV10-3 and TRBJ2-6, with D perhaps assigned TRBD1 or TRBD2 (5 bases each). This CDR3 has 16 amino acids. The V and J ends lost 10 bases and 4 bases respectively, with 20 bases between them. CDR1 is ENHRY, CDR2 SYGVKD, per germline. CDR3 sequence reads: CATWDGRLAGANVLTF. The CDR3 DNA sequence: TGTGCCACCTGGGACGGCCGATTGGCCGGGGCCAACGTCCTGACTTTC.

On this clonotype itself: Since a much larger clone is just one base distant, this may be a read error. The chain links TRBV7-6 to TRBJ2-7; no definite D call. The CDR3 is made up of 13 amino acids. V shed 3 bases and J shed 3 bases, with 9 bases lying between them. The germline V gene encodes CDR1 SGHVS and CDR2 FNYEAQ. The CDR3 protein is CASSLARFYEQYF. DNA for the CDR3: TGTGCCAGCAGCTTGGCCAGATTCTACGAGCAGTACTTC.

The chain recombines TRBV2 with TRBJ1-5; no clear D gene. V shed 4 bases and J shed 1 base, with 5 bases lying between them. Per germline, CDR1 SNHLY and CDR2 FYNNEI. This CDR3 has 13 residues. CDR3 in DNA: TGTGCCAGCAGTGGGGAAAGCAATCAGCCCCAGCATTTT. This encodes CASSGESNQPQHF.

The CDR3 protein is CASSQIPQETQYF. In DNA form, the CDR3 reads TGTGCCAGCTCACAGATACCCCAAGAGACCCAGTACTTC. The V gene is TRBV18, the J gene TRBJ2-5; no clear D gene. This CDR3 spans 13 amino acids. Trimming cost V 4 bases and J 1 base, with 7 bases left between them. Germline assignment: CDR1 KGHSH and CDR2 LQKENI.

The chain employs TRBV7-2 and TRBJ1-2; 8 nucleotides match TRBD1. This CDR3 contains 14 residues. Germline lookup yields CDR1 SGHTA and CDR2 FQGNSA. Unmatched junction bases numbered 9, after V lost 10 bases and J lost 2 bases. CDR3 bases: TGTGCCATCCGGAGGACAGGGAAAAACTATGGCTACACCTTC. It translates to CAIRRTGKNYGYTF.

Many counts were recorded for this clonotype. V is TRBV29-1 and J is TRBJ2-1; TRBD2 agrees at 13 bases. Looked up from germline, CDR1 is SQVTM and CDR2 is ANQGSEA. The J segment lost 6 bases and the V segment lost 3 bases, leaving 2 bases of the junction unmatched. This CDR3 is 14 amino acids long. The CDR3 spells CSVDGTSGINEQFF. CDR3 DNA sequence: TGCAGCGTTGATGGGACTAGCGGGATCAATGAGCAGTTCTTC.

This clonotype was picked up many times. V usage is TRBV7-9 and J usage is TRBJ2-7, with 7 bases that match TRBD1. J was trimmed by 2 bases and V by 5 bases; bases with no gene match: 3. The V gene's germline CDR1 is SEHNR and CDR2 FQNEAQ (reference sequence). This CDR3 region has 13 residues. The CDR3 is CASSPGGPYEQYF. The DNA for the CDR3 is TGTGCCAGCAGCCCAGGGGGTCCCTACGAGCAGTACTTC.

This clonotype was recorded many times. The chain carries TRBV9 and TRBJ2-3, with TRBD2 as a possible D gene (5 bases). CDR3 length: 15 amino acids. CDR1 and CDR2 from the germline V gene are SGDLS and YYNGEE. V lost 0 bases and J 8 bases, leaving 16 bases between the germline ends. Here the CDR3 DNA reads TGTGCCAGCAGCGTAGAAGGACGGGGATCGGGTACGCAGTATTTT. This codes for CASSVEGRGSGTQYF.

The table lists this clonotype with many counts. The V and J genes are TRBV12-3 or TRBV12-4 and TRBJ1-6; 8 nucleotides agree with TRBD1. The CDR3 covers 15 residues. The trim removed 7 bases at V and 7 bases at J, leaving 9 bases unmatched. The CDR3 bases are TGTGCCAGCAATTTGGCCGGACAGGGAAATTCACCCCTCCACTTT. It specifies CASNLAGQGNSPLHF.

This clonotype was counted only a few times. An end of the junction does not agree with germline; a read error may underlie this. The chain joins TRBV12-3 or TRBV12-4 to TRBJ2-2; 8 nucleotides match TRBD2. The CDR3 covers 15 residues. CDR3 amino acids: CATSPREGLAGELFF. CDR3 nucleotide sequence: TGTGCCACCAGTCCTCGGGAGGGACTAGCCGGGGAGCTGTTTTTT.

This clonotype was seen more than once but under ten times. The J gene is TRBJ2-2, the V gene TRBV18; D is possibly TRBD2 (5 bases). V was clipped by 0 bases and J by 6 bases, with 8 bases between them. The CDR3 totals 14 residues. Per germline, CDR1 KGHSH and CDR2 LQKENI. The CDR3, as DNA: TGTGCCAGCTCACCACCGCGGGTCGCCGGGGAGCTGTTTTTT. The encoded protein is CASSPPRVAGELFF.